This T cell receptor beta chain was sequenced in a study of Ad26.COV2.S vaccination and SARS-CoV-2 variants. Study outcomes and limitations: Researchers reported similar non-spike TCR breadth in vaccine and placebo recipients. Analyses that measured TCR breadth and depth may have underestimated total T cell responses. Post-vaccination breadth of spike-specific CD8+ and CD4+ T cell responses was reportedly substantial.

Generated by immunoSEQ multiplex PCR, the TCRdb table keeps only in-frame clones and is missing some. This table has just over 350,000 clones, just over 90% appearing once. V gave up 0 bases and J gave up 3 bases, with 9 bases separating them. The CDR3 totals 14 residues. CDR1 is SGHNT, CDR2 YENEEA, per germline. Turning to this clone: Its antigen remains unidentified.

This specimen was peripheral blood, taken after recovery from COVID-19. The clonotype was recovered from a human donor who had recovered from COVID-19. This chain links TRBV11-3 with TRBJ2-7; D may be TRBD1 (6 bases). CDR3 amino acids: CASSLEGQGYEQYF. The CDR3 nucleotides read TGTGCCAGCAGCTTAGAGGGACAAGGCTACGAGCAGTACTTC.